This T cell receptor (beta chain) was identified in a study of blood T cell repertoires in COVID-19. Study information: The origin of the acute and convalescent COVID-19 samples was the United States, Italy and Spain.

Repertoires were generated with immunoSEQ multiplex PCR, while TCRdb's copy carries only in-frame clones and drops some. The table shows under 55,000 clones, with roughly 78% occurring only once. There are 16 residues in the CDR3. The germline V gene has CDR1 SQVTM and CDR2 ANQGSEA. After removal of 3 bases from V and 13 bases from J, the junction contained 18 bases not matched to a gene. Sequenced material: peripheral blood. V usage is TRBV29-1 and J usage is TRBJ2-1; 10 bases are shared with TRBD2. This TCR derives from a man between 65 and 85 years old with acute or convalescent COVID-19. The CDR3 bases are TGCAGCGTTGATCGAGTAGCGGGAGGCCAAACGCGGGGTCAGTTCTTC. This gives the protein CSVDRVAGGQTRGQFF.